The 9 T cell receptor beta chains listed next were all sequenced from one sample in a study of blood T cell repertoires in COVID-19. The protocol was immunoSEQ multiplex PCR, while the TCRdb copy is restricted to in-frame clones and leaves out a portion. The profile covers about 120,000 clones, with 76% appearing a single time and approximately 3.9% taken by the ten largest. Sequencing used peripheral blood. The receptor source for this set is a woman older than 75 with acute or convalescent COVID-19.

This clone appeared a single time. The rearrangement joins TRBV18 to TRBJ2-5; D unclear. The CDR3 extends over 13 amino acids. V lost 0 bases to trimming and J lost 2 bases, with 4 bases between them. Germline loops: CDR1 KGHSH, CDR2 LQKENI. CDR3 in DNA: TGTGCCAGCTCACCACCAATACAAGAGACCCAGTACTTC. Protein product: CASSPPIQETQYF. Complete variable domain (other parts from reference TRBV18 and TRBJ2-5): NAGVMQNPRHLVRRRGQEARLRCSPMKGHSHVYWYRQLPEEGLKFMVYLQKENIIDESGMPKERFSAEFPKEGPSILRIQQVVRGDSAAYFCASSPPIQETQYFGPGTRLLVL.

The V gene is TRBV5-4, the J gene TRBJ2-5, with TRBD1 matching over 9 bases. The CDR3 covers 18 residues. CDR1 and CDR2 (germline): SGHNT, YYREEE (reference sequence). The V segment lost 3 bases and the J segment 2 bases; nucleotides outside the gene matches: 14. The CDR3: CASSSKQGARGEQETQYF. In nucleotides, the CDR3 is TGTGCCAGCAGCTCCAAACAGGGGGCGCGGGGTGAACAAGAGACCCAGTACTTC. The complete variable domain, with remaining parts taken from reference TRBV5-4 and TRBJ2-5, reads ETGVTQSPTHLIKTRGQQVTLRCSSQSGHNTVSWYQQALGQGPQFIFQYYREEENGRGNFPPRFSGLQFPNYSSELNVNALELDDSALYLCASSSKQGARGEQETQYFGPGTRLLVL.

V is TRBV6-6 and J is TRBJ2-7; maybe TRBD1 (6 bases). This CDR3 comprises 12 residues. The germline gives CDR1 MNHNY, CDR2 SVGAGI (reference sequence). V dropped 4 bases and J dropped 4 bases, with 8 bases sitting between them. The CDR3 loop is CASSLQGYEQYF. The CDR3 DNA is TGTGCCAGCAGTTTACAGGGTTACGAGCAGTACTTC.

Concerning this clone: Additional DNA sequences in this sample encode the identical CDR3. The chain uses TRBV27 and TRBJ1-2, with D possibly TRBD1 on 5 matching bases. Trimming removed 2 bases from V and 3 bases from J, with 10 bases in between. The CDR3 spans 14 residues. CDR1 is MNHEY and CDR2 is SMNVEV in the germline V gene (reference sequence). The CDR3 loop reads CASSLGGGYYGYTF. The CDR3 nucleotides read TGTGCCAGCAGTTTAGGGGGAGGGTACTATGGCTACACCTTC.

The chain is built from TRBV6-6 and TRBJ2-7; D perhaps matches TRBD2 (6 bases). The CDR3 spans 14 residues. The V end lost 0 bases, the J end lost 4 bases, and 10 bases lay between the germline ends. Per the germline V gene, CDR1 is MNHNY and CDR2 is SVGAGI (reference sequence). The CDR3 sequence is CASSYSPGGYEQYF. DNA of the CDR3: TGTGCCAGCAGTTACTCGCCCGGGGGATACGAGCAGTACTTC.

The chain links TRBV11-2 to TRBJ2-2; 7 bases are a match to TRBD2. The germline gives CDR1 SGHAT, CDR2 FQNNGV. The CDR3 runs to 15 residues. Trimming at V came to 3 bases and at J to 5 bases, leaving 6 bases not matched to a gene. The CDR3 DNA sequence: TGTGCCAGCAGCTTCGCGGGGGTGGGGACCGGGGAGCTGTTTTTT. This gives the protein CASSFAGVGTGELFF. Using reference TRBV11-2 and TRBJ2-2 for the parts outside the CDR3, the full variable domain is EAGVAQSPRYKIIEKRQSVAFWCNPISGHATLYWYQQILGQGPKLLIQFQNNGVVDDSQLPKDRFSAERLKGVDSTLKIQPAKLEDSAVYLCASSFAGVGTGELFFGEGSRLTVL.

This clone was observed a few times. The chain links TRBV4-1 to TRBJ2-6, with D uncertain. This CDR3 spans 17 amino acids. Germline values: CDR1 MGHRA, CDR2 YSYEKL. With 0 bases removed from V and 2 bases from J, the gap between germline ends came to 11 bases. The CDR3 protein is CASSQEALGAGANVLTF. The CDR3 bases are TGCGCCAGCAGCCAAGAGGCCCTAGGAGCTGGGGCCAACGTCCTGACTTTC.

The chain links TRBV6-5 to TRBJ1-4; 10 nucleotides match TRBD1. The V and J ends lost 9 bases and 7 bases, in that order; junction bases with no gene match: 5. CDR1 and CDR2 (germline): MNHEY, SVGAGI. This CDR3 region has 13 residues. The CDR3 bases are TGTGCCAGTACCGGGACAGGGGTTGAAAAACTGTTTTTT. Protein: CASTGTGVEKLFF.

The chain has TRBV5-6 and TRBJ2-3; 11 bases line up with TRBD2. Trimming at V came to 4 bases and at J to 2 bases, leaving 12 bases not matched to a gene. The CDR3 runs 18 residues. The germline V gene encodes CDR1 SGHDT and CDR2 YYEEEE. The CDR3, as DNA: TGTGCCAGCAGCCCGGGAGGTGGACTAGCGGGTCTCACAGATACGCAGTATTTT. It specifies CASSPGGGLAGLTDTQYF.